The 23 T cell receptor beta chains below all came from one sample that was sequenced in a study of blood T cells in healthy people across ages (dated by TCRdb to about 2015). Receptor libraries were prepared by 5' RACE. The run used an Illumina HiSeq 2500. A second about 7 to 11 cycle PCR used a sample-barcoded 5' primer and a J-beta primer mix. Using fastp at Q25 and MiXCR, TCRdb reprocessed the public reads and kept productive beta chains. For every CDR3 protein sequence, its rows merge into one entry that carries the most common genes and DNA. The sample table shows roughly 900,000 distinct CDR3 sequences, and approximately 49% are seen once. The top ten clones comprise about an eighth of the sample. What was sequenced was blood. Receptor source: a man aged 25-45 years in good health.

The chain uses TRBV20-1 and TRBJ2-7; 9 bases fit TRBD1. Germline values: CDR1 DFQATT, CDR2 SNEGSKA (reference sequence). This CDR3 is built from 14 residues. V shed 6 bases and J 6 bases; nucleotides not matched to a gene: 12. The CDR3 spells CSAGQGQGKGEQYF. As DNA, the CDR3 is TGCAGTGCAGGTCAGGGACAGGGAAAAGGCGAGCAGTACTTC.

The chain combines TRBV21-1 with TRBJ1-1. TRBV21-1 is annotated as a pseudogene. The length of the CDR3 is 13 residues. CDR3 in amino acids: CANPGLVRTEAFF. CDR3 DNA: TGTGCCAACCCGGGCCTCGTGCGCACTGAAGCTTTCTTT.

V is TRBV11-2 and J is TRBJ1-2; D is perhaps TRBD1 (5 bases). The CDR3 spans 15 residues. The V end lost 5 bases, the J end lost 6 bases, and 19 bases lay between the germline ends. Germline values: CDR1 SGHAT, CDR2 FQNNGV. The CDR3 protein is CASSRNRLLRDGYTF. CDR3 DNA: TGTGCCAGCAGCCGAAACAGGCTTCTAAGAGATGGCTACACCTTC.

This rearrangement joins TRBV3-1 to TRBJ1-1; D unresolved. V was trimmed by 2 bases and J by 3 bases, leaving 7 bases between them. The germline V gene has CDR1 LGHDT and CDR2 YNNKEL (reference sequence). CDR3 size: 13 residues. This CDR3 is CASSQYYYTEAFF. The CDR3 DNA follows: TGTGCCAGCAGCCAATATTATTACACTGAAGCTTTCTTT.

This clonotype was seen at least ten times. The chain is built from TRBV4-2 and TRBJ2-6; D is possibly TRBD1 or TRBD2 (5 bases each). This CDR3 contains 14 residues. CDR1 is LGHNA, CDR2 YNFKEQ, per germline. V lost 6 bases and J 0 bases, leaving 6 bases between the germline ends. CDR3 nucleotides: TGTGCCAGCAGGGGGGACTCTGGGGCCAACGTCCTGACTTTC. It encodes CASRGDSGANVLTF.

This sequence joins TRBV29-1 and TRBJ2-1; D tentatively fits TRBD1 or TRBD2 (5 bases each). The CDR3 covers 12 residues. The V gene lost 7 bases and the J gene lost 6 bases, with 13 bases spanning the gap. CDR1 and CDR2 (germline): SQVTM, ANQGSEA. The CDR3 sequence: CSERGTINEQFF. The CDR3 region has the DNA TGCAGCGAGAGAGGGACCATCAATGAGCAGTTCTTC.

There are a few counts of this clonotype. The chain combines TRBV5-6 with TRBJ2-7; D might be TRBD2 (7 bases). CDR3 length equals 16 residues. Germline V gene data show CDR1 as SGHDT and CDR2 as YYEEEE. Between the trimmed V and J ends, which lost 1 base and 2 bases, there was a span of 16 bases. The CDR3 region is CASSLMRRGPPYEQYF. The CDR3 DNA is TGTGCCAGCAGCTTGATGAGGCGGGGGCCTCCCTACGAGCAGTACTTC.

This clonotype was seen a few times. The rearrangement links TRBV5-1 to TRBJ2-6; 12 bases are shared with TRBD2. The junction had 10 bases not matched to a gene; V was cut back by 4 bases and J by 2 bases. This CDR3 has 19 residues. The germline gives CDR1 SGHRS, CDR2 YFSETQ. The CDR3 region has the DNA TGCGCCAGCAGCGCCCCCGGGACTAGCGGGCGTGCTGGGGCCAACGTCCTGACTTTC. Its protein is CASSAPGTSGRAGANVLTF.

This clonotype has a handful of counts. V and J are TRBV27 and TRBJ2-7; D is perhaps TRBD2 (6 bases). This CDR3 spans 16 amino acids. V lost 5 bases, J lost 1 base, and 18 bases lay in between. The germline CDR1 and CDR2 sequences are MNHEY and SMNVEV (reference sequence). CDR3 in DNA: TGTGCCAGCAGTCCTGGATCCCTAGCGTTGTCCTACGAGCAGTACTTC. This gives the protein CASSPGSLALSYEQYF.

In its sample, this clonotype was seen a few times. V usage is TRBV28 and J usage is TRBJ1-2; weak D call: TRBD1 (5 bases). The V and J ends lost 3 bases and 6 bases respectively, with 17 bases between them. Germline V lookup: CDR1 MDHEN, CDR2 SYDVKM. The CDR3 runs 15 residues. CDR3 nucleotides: TGTGCCAGCAGTTTCGAGGGGCTCGGGAGGGATGGCTACACCTTC. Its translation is CASSFEGLGRDGYTF.

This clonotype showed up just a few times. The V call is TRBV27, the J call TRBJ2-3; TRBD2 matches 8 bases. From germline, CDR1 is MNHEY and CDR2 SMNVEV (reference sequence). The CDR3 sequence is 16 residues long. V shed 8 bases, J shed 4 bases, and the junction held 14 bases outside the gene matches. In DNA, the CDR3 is TGTGCCAGCCCTACAGTACGGGGGGGCCCGGCAGATACGCAGTATTTT. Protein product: CASPTVRGGPADTQYF.

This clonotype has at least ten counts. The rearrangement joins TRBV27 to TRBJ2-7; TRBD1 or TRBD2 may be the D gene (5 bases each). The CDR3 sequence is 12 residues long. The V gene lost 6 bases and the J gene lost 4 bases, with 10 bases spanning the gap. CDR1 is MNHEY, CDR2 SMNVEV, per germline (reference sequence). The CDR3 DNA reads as TGTGCCAGCAGACGGGGCGGTTACGAGCAGTACTTC. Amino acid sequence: CASRRGGYEQYF.

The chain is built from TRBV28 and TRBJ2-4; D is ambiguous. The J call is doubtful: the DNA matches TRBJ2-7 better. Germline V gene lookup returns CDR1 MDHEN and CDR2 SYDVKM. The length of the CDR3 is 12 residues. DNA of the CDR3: TGTGCCAGCGGTACACGGGTCTACGAGCAGTACTTC. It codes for CASGTRVYEQYF.

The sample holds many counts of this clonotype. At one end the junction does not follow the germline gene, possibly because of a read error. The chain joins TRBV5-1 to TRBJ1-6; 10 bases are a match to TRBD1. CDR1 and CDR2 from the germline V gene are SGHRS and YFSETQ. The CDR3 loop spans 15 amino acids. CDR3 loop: CASSPGQGGNSPLHF. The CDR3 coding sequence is TGTGCCAGCAGCCCCGGACAGGGGGGAAATTCACCCCTCCACTTT. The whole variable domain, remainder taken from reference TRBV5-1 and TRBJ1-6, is KAGVTQTPRYLIKTRGQQVTLSCSPISGHRSVSWYQQTPGQGLQFLFEYFSETQRNKGNFPGRFSGRQFSNSRSEMNVSTLELGDSALYLCASSPGQGGNSPLHFGNGTRLTVT.

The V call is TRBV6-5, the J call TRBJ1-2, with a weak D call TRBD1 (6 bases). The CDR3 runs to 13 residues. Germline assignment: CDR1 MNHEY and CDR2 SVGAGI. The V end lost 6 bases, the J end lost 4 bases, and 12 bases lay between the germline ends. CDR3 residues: CASRTGQIYGYTF. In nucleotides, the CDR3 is TGTGCCAGCAGAACCGGACAGATCTATGGCTACACCTTC.

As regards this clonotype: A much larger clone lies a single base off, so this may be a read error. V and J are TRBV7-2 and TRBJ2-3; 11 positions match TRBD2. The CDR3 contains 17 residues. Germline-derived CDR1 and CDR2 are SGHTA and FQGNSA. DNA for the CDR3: TGTGCCAGCGGCTTAGTTTCTAGCGGGGGGTCTTGGAGCACGCAGTATTTT. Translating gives CASGLVSSGGSWSTQYF.

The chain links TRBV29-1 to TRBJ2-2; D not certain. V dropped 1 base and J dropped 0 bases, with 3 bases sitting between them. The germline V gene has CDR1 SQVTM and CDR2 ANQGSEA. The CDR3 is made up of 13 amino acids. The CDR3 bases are TGCAGCGTTGAAGGGACGAACACCGGGGAGCTGTTTTTT. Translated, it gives CSVEGTNTGELFF.

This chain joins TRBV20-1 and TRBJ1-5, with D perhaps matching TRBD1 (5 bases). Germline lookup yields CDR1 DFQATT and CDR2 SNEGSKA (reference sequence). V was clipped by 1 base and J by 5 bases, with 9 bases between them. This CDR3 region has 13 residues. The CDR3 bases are TGCAGTGCTAGAGCAGGGACCGATCAGCCCCAGCATTTT. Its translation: CSARAGTDQPQHF.

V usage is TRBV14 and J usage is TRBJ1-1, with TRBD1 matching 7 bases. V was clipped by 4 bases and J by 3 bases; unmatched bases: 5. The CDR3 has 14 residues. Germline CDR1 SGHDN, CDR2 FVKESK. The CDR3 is CASSPTGRYTEAFF. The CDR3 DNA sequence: TGTGCCAGCAGCCCGACAGGGAGGTACACTGAAGCTTTCTTT.

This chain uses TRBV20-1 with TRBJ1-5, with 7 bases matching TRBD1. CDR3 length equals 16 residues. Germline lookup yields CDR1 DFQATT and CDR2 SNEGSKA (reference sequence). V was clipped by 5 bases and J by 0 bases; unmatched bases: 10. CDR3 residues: CSAPDRAGASNQPQHF. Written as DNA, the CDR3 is TGCAGTGCTCCCGACAGGGCCGGCGCTAGCAATCAGCCCCAGCATTTT.

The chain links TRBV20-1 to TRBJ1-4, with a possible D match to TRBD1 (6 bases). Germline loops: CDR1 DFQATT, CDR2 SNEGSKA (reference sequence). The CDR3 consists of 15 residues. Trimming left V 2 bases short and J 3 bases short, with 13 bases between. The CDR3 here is CSARRTGRANEKLFF. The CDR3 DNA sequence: TGCAGTGCTAGAAGAACAGGGAGGGCTAATGAAAAACTGTTTTTT.

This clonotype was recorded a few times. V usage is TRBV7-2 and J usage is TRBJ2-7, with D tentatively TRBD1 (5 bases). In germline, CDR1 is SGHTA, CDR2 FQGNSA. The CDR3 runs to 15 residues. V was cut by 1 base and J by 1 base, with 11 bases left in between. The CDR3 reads CASSLGAGWSYEQYF. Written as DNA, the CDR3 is TGTGCCAGCAGCTTAGGGGCAGGGTGGTCCTACGAGCAGTACTTC. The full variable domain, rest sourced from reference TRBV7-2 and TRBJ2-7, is GAGVSQSPSNKVTEKGKDVELRCDPISGHTALYWYRQSLGQGLEFLIYFQGNSAPDKSGLPSDRFSAERTGGSVSTLTIQRTQQEDSAVYLCASSLGAGWSYEQYFGPGTRLTVT.

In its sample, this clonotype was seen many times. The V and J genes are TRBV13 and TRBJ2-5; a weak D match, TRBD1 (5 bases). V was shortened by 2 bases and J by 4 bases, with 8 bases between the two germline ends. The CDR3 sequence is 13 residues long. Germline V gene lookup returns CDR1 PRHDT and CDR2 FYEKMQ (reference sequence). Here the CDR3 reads CASSLQGGETQYF. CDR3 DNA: TGTGCCAGCAGCTTACAGGGTGGAGAGACCCAGTACTTC.